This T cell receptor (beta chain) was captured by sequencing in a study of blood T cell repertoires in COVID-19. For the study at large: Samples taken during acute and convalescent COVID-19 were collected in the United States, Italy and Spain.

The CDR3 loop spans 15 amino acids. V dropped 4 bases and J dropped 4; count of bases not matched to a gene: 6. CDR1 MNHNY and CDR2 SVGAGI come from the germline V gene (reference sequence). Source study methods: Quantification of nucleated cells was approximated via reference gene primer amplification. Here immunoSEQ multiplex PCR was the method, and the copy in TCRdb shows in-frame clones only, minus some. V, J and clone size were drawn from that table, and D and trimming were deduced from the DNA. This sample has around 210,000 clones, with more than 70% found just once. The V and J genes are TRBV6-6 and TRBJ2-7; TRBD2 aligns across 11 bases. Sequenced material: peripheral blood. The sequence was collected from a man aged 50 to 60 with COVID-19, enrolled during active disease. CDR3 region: CASSSVAGGLYEQYF. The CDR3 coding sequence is TGTGCCAGCAGTTCCGTAGCGGGAGGGCTTTACGAGCAGTACTTC.